A selection of T cell receptor beta chains follows, all from one sample in a study of cytomegalovirus exposure and HLA in healthy donors. Clones were sequenced by immunoSEQ multiplex PCR, and TCRdb holds only the in-frame ones, with some missing. The sample has approximately 150,000 clones, roughly 81% seen once; the top ten hold around 1.5%. Sequenced sample: PBMCs. The receptors shown here come from a female donor in good health and CMV-seronegative. Each CDR3 is given with its conserved first and last residue. Each record gives: V gene, clone size, D gene, J gene, CDR3 protein, CDR3 DNA. D genes are given only for firm matches. Not every row has a clone size; where given, it reads once, few, many or a size class.

V: TRBV6-1; size: once; D: TRBD1; J: TRBJ1-2; CDR3: CASIHRGGSYGYTF; DNA: TGTGCCAGCATCCACAGGGGGGGTAGCTATGGCTACACCTTC
V: TRBV6-5; size: NA; D: TRBD1; J: TRBJ1-5; CDR3: CASSYEDRGQPQHF; DNA: TGTGCCAGCAGTTATGAGGACAGGGGTCAGCCCCAGCATTTT
V: TRBV6-5; size: NA; D: TRBD2; J: TRBJ2-5; CDR3: CASSYGGGRAGETQYF; DNA: TGTGCCAGCAGTTACGGGGGCGGGAGGGCCGGGGAGACCCAGTACTTC
V: TRBV11-2; size: NA; D: NA; J: TRBJ2-5; CDR3: CASSLESDGRGTQYF; DNA: TGTGCCAGCAGCTTAGAATCGGACGGCCGGGGGACCCAGTACTTC
V: TRBV27; size: NA; D: NA; J: TRBJ2-7; CDR3: CASSLSWGVAYEQYF; DNA: TGTGCCAGCAGTTTATCGTGGGGAGTAGCCTACGAGCAGTACTTC
V: TRBV12-5; size: few; D: TRBD1; J: TRBJ1-5; CDR3: CASGLVLRTGEQPQHF; DNA: TGTGCTAGTGGCCTTGTCCTGAGGACAGGGGAACAGCCCCAGCATTTT
V: TRBV10-1; size: NA; D: NA; J: TRBJ1-1; CDR3: CASSRAGNTEAFF; DNA: TGCGCCAGCAGTAGGGCGGGGAACACTGAAGCTTTCTTT
V: TRBV19; size: NA; D: NA; J: TRBJ1-2; CDR3: CASRPTGTNYGYTF; DNA: TGTGCCAGTAGACCCACAGGGACTAACTATGGCTACACCTTC
V: TRBV19; size: NA; D: TRBD1; J: TRBJ1-4; CDR3: CASSQQGAPRLFF; DNA: TGTGCCAGTAGTCAACAGGGGGCGCCTAGACTGTTTTTT
V: TRBV2; size: NA; D: TRBD1; J: TRBJ2-7; CDR3: CASSGKRTGYEQYF; DNA: TGTGCCAGCAGTGGAAAAAGGACAGGCTACGAGCAGTACTTC
V: TRBV7-2; size: NA; D: NA; J: TRBJ2-3; CDR3: CASSSRGWVPSTDTQYF; DNA: TGTGCCAGCAGCTCTAGAGGGTGGGTCCCTAGCACAGATACGCAGTATTTT
V: TRBV5-1; size: NA; D: NA; J: TRBJ1-5; CDR3: CASSPADSSNQPQHF; DNA: TGCGCCAGCAGCCCCGCGGACAGTAGCAATCAGCCCCAGCATTTT
V: TRBV5-1; size: NA; D: TRBD2; J: TRBJ2-7; CDR3: CASSYPSSGSSYEQYF; DNA: TGCGCCAGCAGCTACCCCTCTAGCGGGAGCTCCTACGAGCAGTACTTC
V: TRBV27; size: once; D: NA; J: TRBJ1-2; CDR3: CASRPAGNYGYTF; DNA: TGTGCCAGCAGGCCGGCAGGGAACTATGGCTACACCTTC
V: TRBV5-1; size: NA; D: NA; J: TRBJ1-4; CDR3: CASSLGGTANEKLFF; DNA: TGCGCCAGCAGCTTGGGAGGGACTGCGAATGAAAAACTGTTTTTT
V: TRBV15; size: once; D: TRBD2; J: TRBJ2-2; CDR3: CATSRAGLANGELFF; DNA: TGTGCCACCAGCAGAGCGGGACTAGCTAACGGGGAGCTGTTTTTT
V: TRBV29-1; size: NA; D: TRBD1; J: TRBJ1-2; CDR3: CSAGQAYGYTF; DNA: TGCAGCGCCGGACAGGCTTATGGCTACACCTTC
V: TRBV6-5; size: NA; D: NA; J: TRBJ2-3; CDR3: CASSYSGTDTQYF; DNA: TGTGCCAGCAGTTACTCCGGCACAGATACGCAGTATTTT
V: TRBV2; size: once; D: TRBD1; J: TRBJ2-2; CDR3: CASRPTGNSGELFF; DNA: TGTGCCAGCAGACCGACAGGGAATAGCGGGGAGCTGTTTTTT
V: TRBV14; size: NA; D: TRBD2; J: TRBJ2-7; CDR3: CASSQDKFVPTSGSRHSYEQYF; DNA: TGTGCCAGCAGCCAAGATAAATTCGTCCCGACTAGCGGGAGCCGTCACTCCTACGAGCAGTACTTC
V: TRBV5-4; size: NA; D: TRBD2; J: TRBJ2-5; CDR3: CASSLRASGGPGTQYF; DNA: TGTGCCAGCAGCTTGAGGGCTAGCGGGGGCCCTGGGACCCAGTACTTC
V: TRBV6-5; size: NA; D: NA; J: TRBJ2-5; CDR3: CASSSAPGGPYGQYF; DNA: TGTGCCAGCAGTTCAGCCCCGGGTGGCCCCTACGGGCAGTACTTC